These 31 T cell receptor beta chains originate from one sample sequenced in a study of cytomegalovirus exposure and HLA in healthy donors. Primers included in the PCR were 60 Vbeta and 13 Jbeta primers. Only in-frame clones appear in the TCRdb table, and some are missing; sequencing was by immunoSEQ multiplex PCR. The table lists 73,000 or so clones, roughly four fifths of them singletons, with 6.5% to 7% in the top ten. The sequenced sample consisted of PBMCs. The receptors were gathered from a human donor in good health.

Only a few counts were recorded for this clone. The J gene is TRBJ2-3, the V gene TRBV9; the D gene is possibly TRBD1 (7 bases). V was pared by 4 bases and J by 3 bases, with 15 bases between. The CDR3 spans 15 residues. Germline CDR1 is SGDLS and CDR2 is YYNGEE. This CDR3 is CASSPRAGGTDTQYF. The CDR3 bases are TGTGCCAGCAGCCCCCGGGCAGGGGGGACAGATACGCAGTATTTT. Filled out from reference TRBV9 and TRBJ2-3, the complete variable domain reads DSGVTQTPKHLITATGQRVTLRCSPRSGDLSVYWYQQSLDQGLQFLIQYYNGEERAKGNILERFSAQQFPDLHSELNLSSLELGDSALYFCASSPRAGGTDTQYFGPGTRLTVL.

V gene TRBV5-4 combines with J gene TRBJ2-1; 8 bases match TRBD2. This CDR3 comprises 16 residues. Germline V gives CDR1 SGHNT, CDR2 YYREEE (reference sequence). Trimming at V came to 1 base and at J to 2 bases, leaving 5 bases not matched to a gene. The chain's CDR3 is CASSLPTSGTYNEQFF. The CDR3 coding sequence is TGTGCCAGCAGCTTGCCTACTAGCGGTACCTACAATGAGCAGTTCTTC.

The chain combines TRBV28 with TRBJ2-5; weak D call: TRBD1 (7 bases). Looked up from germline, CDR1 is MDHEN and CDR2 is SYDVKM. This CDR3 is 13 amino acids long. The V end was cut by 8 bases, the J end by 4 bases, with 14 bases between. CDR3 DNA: TGTGCCAGCCGCAGGGGGGCCATAGAGACCCAGTACTTC. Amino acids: CASRRGAIETQYF.

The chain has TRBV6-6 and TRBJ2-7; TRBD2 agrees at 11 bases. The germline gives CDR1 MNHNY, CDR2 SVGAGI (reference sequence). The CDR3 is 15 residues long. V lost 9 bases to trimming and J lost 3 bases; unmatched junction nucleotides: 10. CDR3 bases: TGTGCCAGTCGTCCTACCGGGACTAGCGGCTACGAGCAGTACTTC. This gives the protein CASRPTGTSGYEQYF.

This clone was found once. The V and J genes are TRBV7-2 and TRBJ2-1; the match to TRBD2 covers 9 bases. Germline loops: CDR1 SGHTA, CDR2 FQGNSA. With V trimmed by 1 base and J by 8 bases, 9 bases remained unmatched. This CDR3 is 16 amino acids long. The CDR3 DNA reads TGTGCCAGCAGCTTAGAGTCGCGGGGGGGCCTCGATGAGCAGTTCTTC. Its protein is CASSLESRGGLDEQFF.

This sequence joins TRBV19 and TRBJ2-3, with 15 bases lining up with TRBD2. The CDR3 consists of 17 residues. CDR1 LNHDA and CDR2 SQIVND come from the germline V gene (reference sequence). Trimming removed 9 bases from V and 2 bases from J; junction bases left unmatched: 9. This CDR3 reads CASTGTSGGPNTDTQYF. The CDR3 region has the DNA TGTGCCAGCACTGGGACTAGCGGGGGGCCGAACACAGATACGCAGTATTTT.

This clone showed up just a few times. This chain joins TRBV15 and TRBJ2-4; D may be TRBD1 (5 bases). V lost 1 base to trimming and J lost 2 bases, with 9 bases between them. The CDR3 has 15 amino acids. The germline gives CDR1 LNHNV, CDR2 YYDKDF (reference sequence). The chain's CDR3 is CATSRVAGSKNIQYF. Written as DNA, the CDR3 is TGTGCCACCAGCAGAGTAGCAGGGTCCAAAAACATTCAGTACTTC. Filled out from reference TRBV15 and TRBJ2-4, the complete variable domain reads DAMVIQNPRYQVTQFGKPVTLSCSQTLNHNVMYWYQQKSSQAPKLLFHYYDKDFNNEADTPDNFQSRRPNTSFCFLDIRSPGLGDTAMYLCATSRVAGSKNIQYFGAGTRLSVL.

The CDR3 nucleotides are TGTGCCAGTAGTACGTCCGGGACAGGTGACACTGAAGCTTTCTTT. Its protein product is CASSTSGTGDTEAFF. The J gene is TRBJ1-1, the V gene TRBV19, with 8 bases matching TRBD1. The length of the CDR3 is 15 residues. V shed 4 bases and J 3 bases; nucleotides not matched to a gene: 7. CDR1 is LNHDA, CDR2 SQIVND, per germline (reference sequence).

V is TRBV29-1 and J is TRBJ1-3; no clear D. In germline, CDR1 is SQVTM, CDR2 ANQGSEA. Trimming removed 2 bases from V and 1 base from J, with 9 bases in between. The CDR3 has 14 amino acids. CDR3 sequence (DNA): TGCAGCGTTGAATTTTCAGCGTCTGGAAACACCATATATTTT. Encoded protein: CSVEFSASGNTIYF.

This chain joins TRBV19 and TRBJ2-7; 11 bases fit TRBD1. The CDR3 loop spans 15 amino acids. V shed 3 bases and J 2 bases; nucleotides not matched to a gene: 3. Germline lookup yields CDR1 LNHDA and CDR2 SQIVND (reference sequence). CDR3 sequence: CASSMRDRGTYEQYF. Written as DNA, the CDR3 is TGTGCCAGTAGTATGAGGGACAGGGGGACCTACGAGCAGTACTTC. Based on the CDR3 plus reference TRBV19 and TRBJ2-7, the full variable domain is DGGITQSPKYLFRKEGQNVTLSCEQNLNHDAMYWYRQDPGQGLRLIYYSQIVNDFQKGDIAEGYSVSREKKESFPLTVTSAQKNPTAFYLCASSMRDRGTYEQYFGPGTRLTVT.

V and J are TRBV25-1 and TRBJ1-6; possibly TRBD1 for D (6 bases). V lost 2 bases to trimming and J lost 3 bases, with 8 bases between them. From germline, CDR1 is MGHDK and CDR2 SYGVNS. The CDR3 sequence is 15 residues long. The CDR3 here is CASSETQGYNSPLHF. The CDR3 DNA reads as TGTGCCAGCAGTGAAACACAGGGCTATAATTCACCCCTCCACTTT.

This chain's CDR3 is CASSSGHLGNTEAFF. The CDR3 coding sequence is TGTGCCAGCAGTTCGGGACATTTGGGGAACACTGAAGCTTTCTTT. The chain uses TRBV6-5 and TRBJ1-1; a weak D match, TRBD1 (6 bases). V lost 4 bases and J 1 base, leaving 13 bases between the germline ends. Germline V gives CDR1 MNHEY, CDR2 SVGAGI. CDR3 length: 15 residues.

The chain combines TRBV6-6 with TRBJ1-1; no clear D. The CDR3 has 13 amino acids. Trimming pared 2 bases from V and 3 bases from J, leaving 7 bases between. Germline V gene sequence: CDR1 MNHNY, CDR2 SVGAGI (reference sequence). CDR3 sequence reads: CASSYLGDTEAFF. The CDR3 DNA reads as TGTGCCAGCAGTTACCTCGGGGACACTGAAGCTTTCTTT.

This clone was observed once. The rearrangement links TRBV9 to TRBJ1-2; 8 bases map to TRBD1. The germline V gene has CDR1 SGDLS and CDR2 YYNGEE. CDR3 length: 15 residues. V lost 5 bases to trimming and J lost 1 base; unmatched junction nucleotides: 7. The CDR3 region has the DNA TGTGCCAGCAGACGGGGACAGGAAGGTAACTATGGCTACACCTTC. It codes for CASRRGQEGNYGYTF.

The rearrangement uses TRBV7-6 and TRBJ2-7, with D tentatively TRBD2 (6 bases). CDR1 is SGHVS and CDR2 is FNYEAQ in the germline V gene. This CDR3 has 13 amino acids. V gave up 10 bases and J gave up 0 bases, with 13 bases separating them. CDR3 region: CATSRGDSYEQYF. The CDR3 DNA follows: TGTGCCACGAGCCGCGGGGACTCCTACGAGCAGTACTTC.

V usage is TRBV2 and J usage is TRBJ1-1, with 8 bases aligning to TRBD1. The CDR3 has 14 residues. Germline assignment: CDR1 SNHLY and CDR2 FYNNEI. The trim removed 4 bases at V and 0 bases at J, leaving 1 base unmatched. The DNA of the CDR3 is TGTGCCAGCAGTGGGACAGGGATGAACACTGAAGCTTTCTTT. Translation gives CASSGTGMNTEAFF.

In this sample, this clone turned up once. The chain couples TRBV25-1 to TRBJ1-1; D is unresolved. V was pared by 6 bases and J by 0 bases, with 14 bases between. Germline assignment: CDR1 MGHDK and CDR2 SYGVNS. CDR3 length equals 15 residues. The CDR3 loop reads CASSPNTALNTEAFF. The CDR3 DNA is TGTGCCAGCAGCCCTAATACCGCTTTGAACACTGAAGCTTTCTTT.

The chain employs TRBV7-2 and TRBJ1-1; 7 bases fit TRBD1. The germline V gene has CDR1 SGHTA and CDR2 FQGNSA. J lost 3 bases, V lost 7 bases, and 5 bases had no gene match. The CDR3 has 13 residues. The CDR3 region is CASMSDRDTEAFF. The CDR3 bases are TGTGCCAGCATGTCCGACAGGGACACTGAAGCTTTCTTT.

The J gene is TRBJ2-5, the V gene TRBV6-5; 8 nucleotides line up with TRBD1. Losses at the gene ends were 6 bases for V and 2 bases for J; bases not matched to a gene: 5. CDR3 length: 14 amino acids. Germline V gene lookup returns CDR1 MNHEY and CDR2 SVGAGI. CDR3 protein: CASSRDRLQETQYF. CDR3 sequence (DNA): TGTGCCAGCAGCCGGGACAGGTTGCAAGAGACCCAGTACTTC.

In DNA, the CDR3 is TGTGCCAGCAGCCCGTGGGACAGGGGTAATCGTGGCAATCAGCCCCAGCATTTT. Translated: CASSPWDRGNRGNQPQHF. The chain uses TRBV21-1 and TRBJ1-5; the D call TRBD1 from the table was never checked on the DNA. TRBV21-1 is flagged as a pseudogene. The CDR3 length is 18 residues.

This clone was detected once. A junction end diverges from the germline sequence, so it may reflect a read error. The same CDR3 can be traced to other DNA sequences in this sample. The CDR3 nucleotides are TGCGCCAGCAGCTCTGGACTCGACATTCAGTACTTC. Translating gives CASSSGLDIQYF. V gene TRBV13 combines with J gene TRBJ2-4; possible D gene TRBD2, 5 bases. Germline CDR1 reads PRHDT; CDR2 reads FYEKMQ (reference sequence). This CDR3 is built from 12 residues.

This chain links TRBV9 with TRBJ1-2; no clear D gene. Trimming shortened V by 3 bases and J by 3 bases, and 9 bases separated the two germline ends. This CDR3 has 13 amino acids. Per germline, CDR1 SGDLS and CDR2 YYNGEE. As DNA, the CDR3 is TGTGCCAGCAGCGGTCAATTCCACTATGGCTACACCTTC. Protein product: CASSGQFHYGYTF. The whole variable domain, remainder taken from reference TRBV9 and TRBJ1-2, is DSGVTQTPKHLITATGQRVTLRCSPRSGDLSVYWYQQSLDQGLQFLIQYYNGEERAKGNILERFSAQQFPDLHSELNLSSLELGDSALYFCASSGQFHYGYTFGSGTRLTVV.

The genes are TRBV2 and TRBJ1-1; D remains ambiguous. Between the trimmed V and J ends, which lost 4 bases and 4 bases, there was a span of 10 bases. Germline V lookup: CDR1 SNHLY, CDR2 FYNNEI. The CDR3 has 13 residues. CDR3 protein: CASSVYLGTEAFF. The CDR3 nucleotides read TGTGCCAGCAGTGTATACCTAGGCACTGAAGCTTTCTTT. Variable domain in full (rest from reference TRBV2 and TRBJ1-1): EPEVTQTPSHQVTQMGQEVILRCVPISNHLYFYWYRQILGQKVEFLVSFYNNEISEKSEIFDDQFSVERPDGSNFTLKIRSTKLEDSAMYFCASSVYLGTEAFFGQGTRLTVV.

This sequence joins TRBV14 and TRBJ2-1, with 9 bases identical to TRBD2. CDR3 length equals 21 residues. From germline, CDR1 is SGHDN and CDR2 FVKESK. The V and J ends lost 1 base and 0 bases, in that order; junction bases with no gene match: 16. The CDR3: CASSQVGSSRGGRFSYNEQFF. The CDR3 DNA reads TGTGCCAGCAGCCAAGTTGGCTCCTCGCGGGGGGGCCGTTTCTCCTACAATGAGCAGTTCTTC. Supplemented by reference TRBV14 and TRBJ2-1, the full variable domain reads EAGVTQFPSHSVIEKGQTVTLRCDPISGHDNLYWYRRVMGKEIKFLLHFVKESKQDESGMPNNRFLAERTGGTYSTLKVQPAELEDSGVYFCASSQVGSSRGGRFSYNEQFFGPGTRLTVL.

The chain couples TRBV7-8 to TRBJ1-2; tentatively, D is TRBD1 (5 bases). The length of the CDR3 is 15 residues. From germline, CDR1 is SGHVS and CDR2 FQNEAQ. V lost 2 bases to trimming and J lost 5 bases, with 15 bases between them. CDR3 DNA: TGTGCCAGCAGCTTATCAACGGGGGGTATTTATGGCTACACCTTC. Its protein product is CASSLSTGGIYGYTF.

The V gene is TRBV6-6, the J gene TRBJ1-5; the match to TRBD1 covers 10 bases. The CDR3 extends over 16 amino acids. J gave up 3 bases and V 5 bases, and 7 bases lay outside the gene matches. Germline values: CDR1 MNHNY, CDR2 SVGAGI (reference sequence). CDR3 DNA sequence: TGTGCCAGCAGTCCCCGGGACAGGGGCGACAATCAGCCCCAGCATTTT. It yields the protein CASSPRDRGDNQPQHF.

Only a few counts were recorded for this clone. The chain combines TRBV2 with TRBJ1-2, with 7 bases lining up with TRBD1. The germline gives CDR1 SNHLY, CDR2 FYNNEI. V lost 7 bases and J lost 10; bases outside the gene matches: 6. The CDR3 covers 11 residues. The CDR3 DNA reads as TGTGCCAGCATTAGGGACAGTGACTACACCTTC. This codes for CASIRDSDYTF.

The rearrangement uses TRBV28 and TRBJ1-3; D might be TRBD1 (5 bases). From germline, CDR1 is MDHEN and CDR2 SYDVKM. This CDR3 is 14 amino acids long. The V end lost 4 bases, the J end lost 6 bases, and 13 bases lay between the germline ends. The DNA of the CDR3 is TGTGCCAGCAGTTCCGGCAGGGACTCAAACACCATATATTTT. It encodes CASSSGRDSNTIYF.

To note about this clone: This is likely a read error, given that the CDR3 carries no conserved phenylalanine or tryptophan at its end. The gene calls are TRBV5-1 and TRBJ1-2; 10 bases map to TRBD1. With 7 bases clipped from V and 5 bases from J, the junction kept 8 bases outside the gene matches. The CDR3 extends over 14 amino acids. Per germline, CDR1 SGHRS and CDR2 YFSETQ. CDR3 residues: CASFPGQGGYGYTL. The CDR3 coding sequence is TGCGCCAGCTTCCCAGGACAGGGGGGATATGGCTACACCCTC.

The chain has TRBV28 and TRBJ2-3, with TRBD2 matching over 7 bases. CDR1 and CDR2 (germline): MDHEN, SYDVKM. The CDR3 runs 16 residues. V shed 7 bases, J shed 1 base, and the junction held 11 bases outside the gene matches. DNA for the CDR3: TGTGCCAGCACCTCATCGGTGGCGGGAGGCACAGATACGCAGTATTTT. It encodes CASTSSVAGGTDTQYF.

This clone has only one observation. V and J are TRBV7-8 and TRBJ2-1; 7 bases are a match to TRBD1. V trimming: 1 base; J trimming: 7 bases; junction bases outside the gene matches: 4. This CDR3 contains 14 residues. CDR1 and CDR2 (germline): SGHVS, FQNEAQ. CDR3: CASSLGSRGNEQFF. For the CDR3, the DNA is TGTGCCAGCAGCTTAGGGTCCAGGGGGAATGAGCAGTTCTTC.